What follows are 21 T cell receptor beta chains derived from one specimen sequenced in a study of control samples from healthy donors and cancer patients. Sequencing was performed with immunoSEQ multiplex PCR; in TCRdb, only in-frame clones are kept and a portion is missing. The profile shows 150,000 to 200,000 clones, 88% of them singletons. Specimen: blood. These receptors originate from a woman aged 25 to 39 in good health.

The chain employs TRBV14 and TRBJ2-7, with D perhaps TRBD1 (5 bases). This CDR3 has 15 residues. CDR1 is SGHDN and CDR2 is FVKESK in the germline V gene. Deletions cut 5 bases from V and 3 bases from J, with 17 bases between. The CDR3 DNA sequence: TGTGCCAGCAGCATAGGGGCCGCACATAACTACGAGCAGTACGTC. Translating it yields CASSIGAAHNYEQYV.

The chain couples TRBV7-6 to TRBJ1-4; TRBD1 matches 7 bases. The CDR3 is made up of 15 amino acids. The junction had 9 bases not matched to a gene; V was cut back by 3 bases and J by 8 bases. Looked up from germline, CDR1 is SGHVS and CDR2 is FNYEAQ. In DNA, the CDR3 is TGTGCCAGCAGCTTTATATCCGGGACAGCAGAAAAACTGTTTTTT. Translation gives CASSFISGTAEKLFF.

The chain combines TRBV19 with TRBJ1-6; D gene uncertain. Germline CDR1 and CDR2: LNHDA and SQIVND (reference sequence). V lost 1 base and J lost 12, with 13 bases in between. The CDR3 runs 14 residues. CDR3 region: CASSIGAGEGPLHF. The CDR3 nucleotides read TGTGCCAGTAGTATAGGAGCAGGCGAGGGACCCCTCCACTTT. The full variable domain, rest sourced from reference TRBV19 and TRBJ1-6, is DGGITQSPKYLFRKEGQNVTLSCEQNLNHDAMYWYRQDPGQGLRLIYYSQIVNDFQKGDIAEGYSVSREKKESFPLTVTSAQKNPTAFYLCASSIGAGEGPLHFGNGTRLTVT.

In nucleotides, the CDR3 is TGTGCCAGCAGACAATACAGGGGGAGTAAGGAGACCCAGTACTTC. Its protein is CASRQYRGSKETQYF. The chain links TRBV27 to TRBJ2-5; 8 bases agree with TRBD1. Losses at the gene ends were 6 bases for V and 5 bases for J; bases not matched to a gene: 11. Germline V gene lookup returns CDR1 MNHEY and CDR2 SMNVEV (reference sequence). The CDR3 extends over 15 amino acids.

The chain has TRBV10-3 and TRBJ2-2; D gene uncertain. This CDR3 has 17 amino acids. The germline gives CDR1 ENHRY, CDR2 SYGVKD. The ends were cut back, 2 bases at V and 0 bases at J, with 13 bases in the middle. The CDR3 loop reads CAISEPRLSPNTGELFF. CDR3 sequence (DNA): TGTGCCATCAGTGAGCCGAGGCTGAGCCCGAACACCGGGGAGCTGTTTTTT.

This clone was recorded only once. The chain is built from TRBV7-8 and TRBJ1-1, with TRBD1 as a possible D gene (5 bases). V lost 2 bases, J lost 1 base, and 8 bases lay in between. Germline CDR1 SGHVS, CDR2 FQNEAQ. The CDR3 is made up of 14 amino acids. In DNA form, the CDR3 reads TGTGCCAGCAGCTTATCGGGGGGGAACACTGAAGCTTTCTTT. Translation gives CASSLSGGNTEAFF.

The chain couples TRBV6-1 to TRBJ1-5; D may be TRBD1 (6 bases). In germline, CDR1 is MNHNS, CDR2 SASEGT. V was cut by 2 bases and J by 6 bases, with 17 bases left in between. There are 16 residues in the CDR3. Here the CDR3 DNA reads TGTGCCAGCAGTGAATTTTCCGGGGGGGGCAGTCAGCCCCAGCATTTT. It translates to CASSEFSGGGSQPQHF.

The genes are TRBV19 and TRBJ2-3; 10 nucleotides line up with TRBD2. This CDR3 has 19 amino acids. The V and J ends lost 4 bases and 2 bases, in that order; junction bases with no gene match: 15. The germline gives CDR1 LNHDA, CDR2 SQIVND (reference sequence). CDR3 in DNA: TGTGCCAGTAGTACCCGGACAGGTGGACTAGCGGTTAACACAGATACGCAGTATTTT. It encodes CASSTRTGGLAVNTDTQYF. The complete variable domain, with remaining parts taken from reference TRBV19 and TRBJ2-3, reads DGGITQSPKYLFRKEGQNVTLSCEQNLNHDAMYWYRQDPGQGLRLIYYSQIVNDFQKGDIAEGYSVSREKKESFPLTVTSAQKNPTAFYLCASSTRTGGLAVNTDTQYFGPGTRLTVL.

The chain links TRBV4-2 to TRBJ1-1, with 9 nucleotides matching TRBD1. J was trimmed by 5 bases and V by 0 bases; bases with no gene match: 4. The CDR3 is 15 amino acids. Germline V gene lookup returns CDR1 LGHNA and CDR2 YNFKEQ. CDR3 coding DNA: TGTGCCAGCAGCCAAGAAGGGACAGGGTTTACTGAAGCTTTCTTT. This sequence encodes CASSQEGTGFTEAFF.

This clone has ten or more counts. The chain recombines TRBV7-2 with TRBJ1-3; D is possibly TRBD1 (5 bases). Germline lookup yields CDR1 SGHTA and CDR2 FQGNSA. The CDR3 length is 16 residues. The V end was cut by 5 bases, the J end by 0 bases, with 14 bases between. The CDR3 protein is CASSTQTGRSGNTIYF. CDR3 DNA: TGTGCCAGCAGCACACAAACAGGTCGCTCTGGAAACACCATATATTTT. The variable domain in full, with the rest retrieved from reference TRBV7-2 and TRBJ1-3, is GAGVSQSPSNKVTEKGKDVELRCDPISGHTALYWYRQSLGQGLEFLIYFQGNSAPDKSGLPSDRFSAERTGGSVSTLTIQRTQQEDSAVYLCASSTQTGRSGNTIYFGEGSWLTVV.

V and J are TRBV7-9 and TRBJ1-2, with 10 bases fitting TRBD1. The V segment lost 5 bases and the J segment 2 bases; nucleotides outside the gene matches: 8. Germline assignment: CDR1 SEHNR and CDR2 FQNEAQ (reference sequence). The CDR3 contains 16 residues. CDR3 DNA sequence: TGTGCCAGCAGCCGTGGGGACAGGGGATTGAACTATGGCTACACCTTC. Protein sequence: CASSRGDRGLNYGYTF. Full variable domain (rest looked up from reference TRBV7-9 and TRBJ1-2): DTGVSQNPRHKITKRGQNVTFRCDPISEHNRLYWYRQTLGQGPEFLTYFQNEAQLEKSRLLSDRFSAERPKGSFSTLEIQRTEQGDSAMYLCASSRGDRGLNYGYTFGSGTRLTVV.

The chain employs TRBV27 and TRBJ1-1, with 10 bases aligning to TRBD1. Germline CDR1 MNHEY, CDR2 SMNVEV (reference sequence). The trim removed 4 bases at V and 7 bases at J, leaving 6 bases unmatched. The CDR3 length is 14 residues. In DNA, the CDR3 is TGTGCCAGCAGTTCCCTGACAGGGGGCGTTGAAGCTTTCTTT. Encoded protein: CASSSLTGGVEAFF.

V gene TRBV19 combines with J gene TRBJ1-2, with D unresolved. The V end lost 9 bases, the J end lost 3 bases, and 20 bases lay between the germline ends. Germline CDR1 and CDR2: LNHDA and SQIVND (reference sequence). This CDR3 is built from 15 residues. In nucleotides, the CDR3 is TGTGCCAGACCGGGGTGGTTTCGAGGGCACTATGGCTACACCTTC. It yields the protein CARPGWFRGHYGYTF.

V gene TRBV6-6 combines with J gene TRBJ1-5; no definite D call. Germline lookup yields CDR1 MNHNY and CDR2 SVGAGI (reference sequence). V was trimmed by 7 bases and J by 0 bases, leaving 10 bases between them. The CDR3 length is 14 residues. This CDR3 is CASTINYSNQPQHF. As DNA, the CDR3 is TGTGCCAGCACCATTAACTATAGCAATCAGCCCCAGCATTTT.

The chain uses TRBV30 and TRBJ2-5; D gene unclear. The CDR3 totals 14 residues. Germline assignment: CDR1 GTSNPN and CDR2 SVGIG (reference sequence). The V end was cut by 3 bases, the J end by 5 bases, with 16 bases between. The CDR3 is CAWRAPSGRETQYF. For the CDR3, the DNA is TGTGCCTGGAGAGCCCCGTCCGGACGGGAGACCCAGTACTTC.

The rearrangement links TRBV20-1 to TRBJ2-5, with D perhaps matching TRBD2 (6 bases). Germline V gene sequence: CDR1 DFQATT, CDR2 SNEGSKA (reference sequence). V gave up 6 bases and J gave up 9 bases, with 14 bases separating them. The length of the CDR3 is 11 residues. Here the CDR3 reads CSAEGRGSQYF. Here the CDR3 DNA reads TGCAGTGCCGAGGGCCGGGGGTCCCAGTACTTC.

J is TRBJ1-1 and V is TRBV5-4; 7 nucleotides align to TRBD1. The germline V gene encodes CDR1 SGHNT and CDR2 YYREEE (reference sequence). This CDR3 contains 18 residues. The junction had 14 bases not matched to a gene; V was cut back by 2 bases and J by 1 base. The CDR3 here is CASSFPSREGAPNTEAFF. CDR3 DNA: TGTGCCAGCAGCTTCCCGAGTCGGGAGGGGGCCCCGAACACTGAAGCTTTCTTT.

V and J are TRBV5-1 and TRBJ2-2; 8 nucleotides align to TRBD1. The length of the CDR3 is 15 residues. The V gene's germline CDR1 is SGHRS and CDR2 YFSETQ. V was pared by 4 bases and J by 4 bases, with 6 bases of the junction left unmatched. CDR3 DNA sequence: TGCGCCAGCAGCATACAGGGGGGCGGCACCGGGGAGCTGTTTTTT. Protein product: CASSIQGGGTGELFF.

The J gene is TRBJ2-3, the V gene TRBV27; D not resolved. The V gene's germline CDR1 is MNHEY and CDR2 SMNVEV (reference sequence). V lost 6 bases, J lost 5 bases, and 12 bases lay in between. This CDR3 has 13 amino acids. CDR3 DNA sequence: TGTGCCAGCAGACTAACAAGTAAAGATACGCAGTATTTT. Its protein product is CASRLTSKDTQYF.

The rearrangement links TRBV9 to TRBJ2-5, with D maybe TRBD1 (5 bases). V was clipped by 3 bases and J by 5 bases, with 14 bases between them. Germline CDR1 SGDLS, CDR2 YYNGEE. This CDR3 has 14 residues. CDR3 region: CASSASQGRETQYF. The CDR3 nucleotides are TGTGCCAGCAGCGCCTCCCAGGGAAGGGAGACCCAGTACTTC.

This chain connects TRBV28 to TRBJ1-1; 9 positions agree with TRBD1. V shed 3 bases and J 4 bases; nucleotides not matched to a gene: 6. The CDR3 sequence is 15 residues long. Germline V gene data show CDR1 as MDHEN and CDR2 as SYDVKM. CDR3 nucleotides: TGTGCCAGCAGTTTCCGAGACAGGGGGGGCACTGAAGCTTTCTTT. As protein: CASSFRDRGGTEAFF.